This TCR beta chain was sequenced during a study of blood T cell repertoires in COVID-19. Assay used: immunoSEQ multiplex PCR; TCRdb lists only in-frame clones, some missing. The table records about 40,000 clones, about 86% of them present only once. This sequence originates from a human donor with acute or convalescent COVID-19. The donor label of this sample is uncertain. Input material: peripheral blood.

The chain's CDR3 is CASSSGGTETQYF. In DNA form, the CDR3 reads TGTGCCAGCAGCTCTGGAGGGACTGAGACCCAGTACTTC. The rearrangement joins TRBV5-5 to TRBJ2-5, with TRBD2 as a possible D gene (6 bases). The V and J ends lost 3 bases and 5 bases respectively, with 11 bases between them. The CDR3 contains 13 residues. Germline lookup yields CDR1 SGHKS and CDR2 YYEKEE (reference sequence).